Relative to its sample, the clone carrying this T cell receptor beta chain is large. PCR amplification relied on 60 Vbeta primers (plus 13 Jbeta primers). Clones were sequenced by immunoSEQ multiplex PCR, and TCRdb holds only the in-frame ones, with some missing. The sample yields about 30,000 clones, approximately 87% seen once. These data come from a study of cytomegalovirus exposure and HLA in healthy donors. Germline assignment: CDR1 MGHRA and CDR2 YSYEKL. Germline trimming cut 1 base from V and 4 bases from J; bases unmatched to any gene: 5. The CDR3 totals 15 residues. This clonotype was sampled from a boy under 18 in good health and CMV-seronegative. The rearrangement links TRBV4-1 to TRBJ2-3; 7 bases are a match to TRBD1. Sequencing input: PBMCs. CDR3 coding DNA: TGCGCCAGCAGCCAAGGGAGTCAGGGGGCAGATACGCAGTATTTT. Translating it yields CASSQGSQGADTQYF.